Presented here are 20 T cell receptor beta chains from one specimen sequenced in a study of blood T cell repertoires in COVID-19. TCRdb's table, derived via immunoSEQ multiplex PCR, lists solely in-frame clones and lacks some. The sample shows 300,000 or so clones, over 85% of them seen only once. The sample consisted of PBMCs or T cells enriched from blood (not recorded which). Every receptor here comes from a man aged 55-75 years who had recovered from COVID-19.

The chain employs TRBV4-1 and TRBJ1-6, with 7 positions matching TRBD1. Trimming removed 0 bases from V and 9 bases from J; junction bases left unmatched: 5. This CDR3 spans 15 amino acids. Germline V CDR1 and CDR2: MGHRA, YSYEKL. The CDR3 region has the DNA TGCGCCAGCAGCCAAGATGGAACAGGGGTTTCACCCCTCCACTTT. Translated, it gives CASSQDGTGVSPLHF.

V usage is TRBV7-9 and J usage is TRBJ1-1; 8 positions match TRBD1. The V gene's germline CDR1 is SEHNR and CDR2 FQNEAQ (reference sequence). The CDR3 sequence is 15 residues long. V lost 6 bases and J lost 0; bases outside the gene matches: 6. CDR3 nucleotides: TGTGCCAGCAGTTACGCAGGGGGCTTGAACACTGAAGCTTTCTTT. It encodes CASSYAGGLNTEAFF.

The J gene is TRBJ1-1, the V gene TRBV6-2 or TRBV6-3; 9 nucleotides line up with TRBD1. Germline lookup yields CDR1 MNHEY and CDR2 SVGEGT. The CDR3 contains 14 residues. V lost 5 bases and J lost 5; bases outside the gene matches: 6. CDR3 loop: CASSRYGQGTEAFF. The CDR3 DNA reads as TGTGCCAGCAGTCGCTACGGACAGGGGACTGAAGCTTTCTTT.

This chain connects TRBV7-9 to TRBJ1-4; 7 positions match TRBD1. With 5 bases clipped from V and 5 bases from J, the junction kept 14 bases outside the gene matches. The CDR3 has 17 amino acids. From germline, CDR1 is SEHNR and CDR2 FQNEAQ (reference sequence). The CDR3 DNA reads TGTGCCAGCAGCCGTGCGTTTGGGACAGAGTTAAATGAAAAACTGTTTTTT. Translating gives CASSRAFGTELNEKLFF.

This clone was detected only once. The CDR3 nucleotides are TGTGCCAGCAGTTTATCCCCCAGGGGAACCTACGAGCAGTACTTC. It is translated as CASSLSPRGTYEQYF. The V and J genes are TRBV27 and TRBJ2-7, with TRBD1 as a possible D gene (6 bases). CDR3 length: 15 residues. The germline V gene encodes CDR1 MNHEY and CDR2 SMNVEV (reference sequence). Trimming stripped 0 bases from V and 2 bases from J, with 11 bases between.

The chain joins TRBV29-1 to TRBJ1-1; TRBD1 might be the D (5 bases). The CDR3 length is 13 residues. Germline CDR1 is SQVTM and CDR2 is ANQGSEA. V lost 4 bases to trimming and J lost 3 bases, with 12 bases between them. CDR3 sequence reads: CSVVQGFYTEAFF. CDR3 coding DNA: TGCAGCGTTGTCCAGGGTTTCTACACTGAAGCTTTCTTT.

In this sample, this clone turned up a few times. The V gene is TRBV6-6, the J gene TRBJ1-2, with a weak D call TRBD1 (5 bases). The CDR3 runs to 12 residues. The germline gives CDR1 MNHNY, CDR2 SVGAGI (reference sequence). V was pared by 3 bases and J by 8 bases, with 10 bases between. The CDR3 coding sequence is TGTGCCAGCAGTTATACAGGTTGGGGCTACACCTTC. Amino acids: CASSYTGWGYTF.

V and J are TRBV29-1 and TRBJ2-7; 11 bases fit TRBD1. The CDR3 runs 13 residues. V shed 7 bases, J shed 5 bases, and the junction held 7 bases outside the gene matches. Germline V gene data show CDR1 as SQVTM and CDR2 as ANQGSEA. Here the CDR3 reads CSAAGTGGDEQYF. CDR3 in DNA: TGCAGCGCGGCCGGGACAGGGGGGGACGAGCAGTACTTC.

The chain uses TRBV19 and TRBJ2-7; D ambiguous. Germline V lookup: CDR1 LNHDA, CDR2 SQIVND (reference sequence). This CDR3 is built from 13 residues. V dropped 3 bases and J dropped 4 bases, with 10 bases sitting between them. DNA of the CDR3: TGTGCCAGTAGTATCTCGACACCTTACGAGCAGTACTTC. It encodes CASSISTPYEQYF.

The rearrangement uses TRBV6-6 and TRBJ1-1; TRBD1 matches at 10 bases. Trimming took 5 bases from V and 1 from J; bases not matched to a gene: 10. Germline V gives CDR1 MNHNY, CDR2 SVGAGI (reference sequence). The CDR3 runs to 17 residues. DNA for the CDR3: TGTGCCAGCAGTCAACGATCGGGACAGGGGAGGAACACTGAAGCTTTCTTT. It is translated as CASSQRSGQGRNTEAFF.

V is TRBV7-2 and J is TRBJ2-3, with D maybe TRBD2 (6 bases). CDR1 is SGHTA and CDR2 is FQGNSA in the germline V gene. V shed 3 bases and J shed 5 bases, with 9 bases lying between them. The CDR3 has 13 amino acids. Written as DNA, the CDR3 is TGTGCCAGCAGCTTGACTAGTTTAGATACGCAGTATTTT. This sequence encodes CASSLTSLDTQYF.

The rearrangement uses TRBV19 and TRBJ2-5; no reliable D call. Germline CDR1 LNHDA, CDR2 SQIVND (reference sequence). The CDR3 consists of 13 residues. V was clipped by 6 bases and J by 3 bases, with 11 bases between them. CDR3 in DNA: TGTGCCAGTAGCCTTGGGCAGGAAGAGACCCAGTACTTC. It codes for CASSLGQEETQYF. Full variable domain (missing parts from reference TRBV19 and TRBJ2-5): DGGITQSPKYLFRKEGQNVTLSCEQNLNHDAMYWYRQDPGQGLRLIYYSQIVNDFQKGDIAEGYSVSREKKESFPLTVTSAQKNPTAFYLCASSLGQEETQYFGPGTRLLVL.

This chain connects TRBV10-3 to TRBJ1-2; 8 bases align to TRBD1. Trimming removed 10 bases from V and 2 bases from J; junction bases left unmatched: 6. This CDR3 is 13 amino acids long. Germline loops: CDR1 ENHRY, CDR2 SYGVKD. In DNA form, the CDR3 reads TGTGCCACCCAGGGGGCAGAGAACTATGGCTACACCTTC. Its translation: CATQGAENYGYTF.

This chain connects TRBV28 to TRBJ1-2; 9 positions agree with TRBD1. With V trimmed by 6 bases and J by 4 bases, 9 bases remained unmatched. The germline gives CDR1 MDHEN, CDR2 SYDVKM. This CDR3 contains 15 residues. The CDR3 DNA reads TGTGCCAGCAGGGCCCCTGAGACAGGGGGCTATGGCTACACCTTC. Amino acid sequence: CASRAPETGGYGYTF.

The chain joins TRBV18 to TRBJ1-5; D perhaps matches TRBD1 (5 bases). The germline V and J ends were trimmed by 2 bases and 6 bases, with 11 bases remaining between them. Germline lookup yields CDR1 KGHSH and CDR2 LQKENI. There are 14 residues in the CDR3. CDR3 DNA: TGTGCCAGCTCACCAGATCCCCAGGGTCAGCCCCAGCATTTT. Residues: CASSPDPQGQPQHF.

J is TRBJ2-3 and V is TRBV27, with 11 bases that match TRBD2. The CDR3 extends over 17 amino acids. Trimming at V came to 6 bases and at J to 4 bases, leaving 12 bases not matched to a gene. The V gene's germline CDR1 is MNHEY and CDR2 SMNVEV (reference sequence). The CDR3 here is CASSPLAGASFADTQYF. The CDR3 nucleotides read TGTGCCAGCAGCCCACTAGCGGGAGCCTCCTTCGCAGATACGCAGTATTTT.

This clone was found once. The CDR3 DNA follows: TGTGCCAGCAGTTACTCGGCATCGGGTGAAAAACTGTTTTTT. Its translation: CASSYSASGEKLFF. The V and J genes are TRBV6-5 and TRBJ1-4; D call uncertain. The CDR3 spans 14 residues. Deletions cut 0 bases from V and 7 bases from J, with 9 bases between. From germline, CDR1 is MNHEY and CDR2 SVGAGI.

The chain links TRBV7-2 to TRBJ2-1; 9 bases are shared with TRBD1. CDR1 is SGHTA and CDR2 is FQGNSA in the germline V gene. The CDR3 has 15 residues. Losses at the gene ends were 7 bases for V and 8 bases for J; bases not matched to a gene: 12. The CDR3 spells CASKTTGTGRDEQFF. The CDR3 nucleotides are TGTGCCAGCAAAACGACAGGGACAGGGAGGGATGAGCAGTTCTTC.

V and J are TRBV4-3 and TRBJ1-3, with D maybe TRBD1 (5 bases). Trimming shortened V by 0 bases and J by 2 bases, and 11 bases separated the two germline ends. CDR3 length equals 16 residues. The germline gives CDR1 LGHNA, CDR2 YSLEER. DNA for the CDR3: TGCGCCAGCAGCCAAGAATTTGGCAGGGCTGGAAACACCATATATTTT. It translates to CASSQEFGRAGNTIYF.

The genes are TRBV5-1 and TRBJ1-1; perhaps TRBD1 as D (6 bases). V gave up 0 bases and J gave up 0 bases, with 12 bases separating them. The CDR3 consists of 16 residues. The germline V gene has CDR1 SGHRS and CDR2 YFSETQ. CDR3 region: CASSLVGQTLNTEAFF. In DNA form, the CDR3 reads TGCGCCAGCAGCTTGGTTGGACAGACTTTGAACACTGAAGCTTTCTTT.